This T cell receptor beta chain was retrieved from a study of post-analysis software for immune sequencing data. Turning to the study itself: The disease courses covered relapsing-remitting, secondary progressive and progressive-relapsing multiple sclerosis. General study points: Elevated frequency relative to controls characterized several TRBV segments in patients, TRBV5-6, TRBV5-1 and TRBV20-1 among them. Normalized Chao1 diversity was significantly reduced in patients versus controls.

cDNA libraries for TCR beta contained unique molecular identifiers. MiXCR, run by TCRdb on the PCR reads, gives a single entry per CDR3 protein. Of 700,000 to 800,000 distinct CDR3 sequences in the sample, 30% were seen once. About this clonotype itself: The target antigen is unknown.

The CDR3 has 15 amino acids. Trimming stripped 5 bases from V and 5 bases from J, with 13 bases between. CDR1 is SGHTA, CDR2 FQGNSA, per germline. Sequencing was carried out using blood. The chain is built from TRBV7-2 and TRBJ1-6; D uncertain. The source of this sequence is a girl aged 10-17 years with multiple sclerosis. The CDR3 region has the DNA TGTGCCAGCAGCGCCTTCGACGTCAATAATTCACCCCTCCACTTT. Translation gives CASSAFDVNNSPLHF. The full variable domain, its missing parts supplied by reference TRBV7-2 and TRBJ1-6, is GAGVSQSPSNKVTEKGKDVELRCDPISGHTALYWYRQSLGQGLEFLIYFQGNSAPDKSGLPSDRFSAERTGGSVSTLTIQRTQQEDSAVYLCASSAFDVNNSPLHFGNGTRLTVT.